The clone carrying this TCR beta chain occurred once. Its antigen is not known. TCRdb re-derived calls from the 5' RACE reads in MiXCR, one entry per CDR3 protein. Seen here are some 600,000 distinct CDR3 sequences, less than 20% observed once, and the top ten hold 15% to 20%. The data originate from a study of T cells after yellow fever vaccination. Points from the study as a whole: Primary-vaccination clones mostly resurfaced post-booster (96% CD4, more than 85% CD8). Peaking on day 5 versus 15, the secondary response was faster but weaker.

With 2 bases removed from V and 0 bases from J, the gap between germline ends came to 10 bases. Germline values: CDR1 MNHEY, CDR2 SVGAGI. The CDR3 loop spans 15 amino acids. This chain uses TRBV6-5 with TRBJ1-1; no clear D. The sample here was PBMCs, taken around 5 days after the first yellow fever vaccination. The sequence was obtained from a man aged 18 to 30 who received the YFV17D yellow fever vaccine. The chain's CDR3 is CASSYRGLMNTEAFF. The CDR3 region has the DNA TGTGCCAGCAGTTACCGGGGATTAATGAACACTGAAGCTTTCTTT.